A single sample gave rise to the 19 T cell receptor beta chains below, sequenced in a study of shared clonotypes between healthy human individuals. Some clones are missing from TCRdb's copy, which holds only in-frame ones; the method was immunoSEQ multiplex PCR. The sample consists of over 800,000 clones, over 90% of them appearing once. As defined, naive CD8 cells were CD45RO-negative and positively selected for CCR7, with terminally differentiated effector memory CD45RA+ cells excluded. The sample consisted of naive CD8+ T cells sorted from blood. Every receptor here comes from a man aged 30 to 39 in good health.

This clone was counted only a few times. This chain links TRBV4-1 with TRBJ2-5, with D perhaps matching TRBD1 or TRBD2 (5 bases each). V was pared by 1 base and J by 1 base, with 7 bases between. This CDR3 contains 14 residues. Germline CDR1 MGHRA, CDR2 YSYEKL. Written as DNA, the CDR3 is TGCGCCAGCAGCCAAGCGGGGACCCAAGAGACCCAGTACTTC. Translation: CASSQAGTQETQYF.

This chain connects TRBV4-3 to TRBJ2-7; a possible D gene is TRBD2 (6 bases). CDR3 length: 14 residues. V lost 3 bases and J 2 bases, leaving 11 bases between the germline ends. CDR1 and CDR2 from the germline V gene are LGHNA and YSLEER. The CDR3 DNA is TGCGCCAGCAGCCAGAGGGACTCGGCCTACGAGCAGTACTTC. Residues: CASSQRDSAYEQYF.

This chain joins TRBV4-3 and TRBJ2-2; D possibly matches TRBD1 or TRBD2 (5 bases each). The CDR3 sequence is 18 residues long. V lost 0 bases and J lost 3, with 17 bases in between. Germline CDR1 reads LGHNA; CDR2 reads YSLEER. The CDR3 DNA reads TGCGCCAGCAGCCAAGAGTGGGACGGGTCGGGGTACACCGGGGAGCTGTTTTTT. Translating gives CASSQEWDGSGYTGELFF.

The chain recombines TRBV7-9 with TRBJ2-1; TRBD2 is a possible D gene (6 bases). The CDR3 loop spans 15 amino acids. Trimming took 3 bases from V and 0 from J, leaving 9 bases between them. CDR1 is SEHNR and CDR2 is FQNEAQ in the germline V gene (reference sequence). The DNA of the CDR3 is TGTGCCAGCAGCTTCCTCGGGAGCTCCTACAATGAGCAGTTCTTC. This encodes CASSFLGSSYNEQFF.

This rearrangement joins TRBV7-9 to TRBJ2-1; D call uncertain. Looked up from germline, CDR1 is SEHNR and CDR2 is FQNEAQ (reference sequence). Trimming took 5 bases from V and 8 from J, leaving 16 bases between them. This CDR3 has 14 residues. CDR3 protein: CASSLQSLNDEQFF. CDR3 DNA: TGTGCCAGCAGCCTGCAGTCACTAAACGATGAGCAGTTCTTC.

The genes are TRBV18 and TRBJ2-7; a possible D gene is TRBD2 (6 bases). Trimming stripped 2 bases from V and 1 base from J, with 27 bases between. Germline V CDR1 and CDR2: KGHSH, LQKENI. The CDR3 has 20 residues. CDR3 bases: TGTGCCAGCTCACCATTCAGCGCGCGTCGTGGCGGGGTCCGTTCCTACGAGCAGTACTTC. This encodes CASSPFSARRGGVRSYEQYF.

V and J are TRBV5-6 and TRBJ1-5; 7 positions match TRBD1. The CDR3 covers 16 residues. The germline V gene has CDR1 SGHDT and CDR2 YYEEEE. V lost 4 bases, J lost 3 bases, and 10 bases stayed unmatched. In DNA, the CDR3 is TGTGCCAGCAGCGGGACCGGGACAGAATACAATCAGCCCCAGCATTTT. Translation gives CASSGTGTEYNQPQHF.

The chain recombines TRBV7-2 with TRBJ2-5; D remains ambiguous. Looked up from germline, CDR1 is SGHTA and CDR2 is FQGNSA. V shed 1 base and J shed 0 bases, with 15 bases lying between them. The CDR3 loop spans 17 amino acids. The CDR3 loop reads CASSLGSAVVNQETQYF. The DNA of the CDR3 is TGTGCCAGCAGCTTAGGCTCGGCGGTAGTAAACCAAGAGACCCAGTACTTC.

This clone was picked up one time. V is TRBV5-5 and J is TRBJ2-7, with 10 bases lining up with TRBD1. The CDR3 is 16 amino acids. Looked up from germline, CDR1 is SGHKS and CDR2 is YYEKEE (reference sequence). The trim removed 0 bases at V and 2 bases at J, leaving 5 bases unmatched. As DNA, the CDR3 is TGTGCCAGCAGCTTGGGTTCCGGGACAGGGGCCTACGAGCAGTACTTC. This encodes CASSLGSGTGAYEQYF.

The CDR3 nucleotides read TGTGCCAGCAGCTGGAACCGCTACAATGAGCAGTTCTTC. It translates to CASSWNRYNEQFF. J is TRBJ2-1 and V is TRBV7-2; D gene unclear. V was clipped by 4 bases and J by 3 bases, with 7 bases between them. CDR1 is SGHTA, CDR2 FQGNSA, per germline. The CDR3 has 13 residues. Full variable domain (outside the CDR3, taken from reference TRBV7-2 and TRBJ2-1): GAGVSQSPSNKVTEKGKDVELRCDPISGHTALYWYRQSLGQGLEFLIYFQGNSAPDKSGLPSDRFSAERTGGSVSTLTIQRTQQEDSAVYLCASSWNRYNEQFFGPGTRLTVL.

The J gene is TRBJ2-7, the V gene TRBV27; possible D gene TRBD2, 6 bases. The V gene lost 3 bases and the J gene lost 4 bases, with 16 bases spanning the gap. Germline CDR1 is MNHEY and CDR2 is SMNVEV (reference sequence). This CDR3 comprises 15 residues. CDR3 nucleotide sequence: TGTGCCAGCAGTTTTTCGTCCGGGAGCCCATACGAGCAGTACTTC. Residues: CASSFSSGSPYEQYF.

The rearrangement uses TRBV4-1 and TRBJ2-2; D gene unclear. Trimming took off 4 bases at V and 5 bases at J, with 8 bases between the two ends. This CDR3 comprises 13 residues. Germline V gene data show CDR1 as MGHRA and CDR2 as YSYEKL. CDR3: CASSPRTTGELFF. The CDR3 DNA reads as TGCGCCAGCAGCCCACGGACGACCGGGGAGCTGTTTTTT.

V usage is TRBV27 and J usage is TRBJ1-2, with D maybe TRBD1 (5 bases). The V end lost 7 bases, the J end lost 5 bases, and 11 bases lay between the germline ends. Germline loops: CDR1 MNHEY, CDR2 SMNVEV (reference sequence). There are 12 residues in the CDR3. CDR3 nucleotide sequence: TGTGCCAGCACCACCCCAGGGTATGGCTACACCTTC. Protein product: CASTTPGYGYTF.

The chain joins TRBV10-3 to TRBJ2-2; D perhaps matches TRBD1 (5 bases). This CDR3 comprises 16 residues. The germline V and J ends were trimmed by 2 bases and 5 bases, with 15 bases remaining between them. Germline V CDR1 and CDR2: ENHRY, SYGVKD. CDR3 bases: TGTGCCATCAGTGAGACGACAGAGATCCAAACCGGGGAGCTGTTTTTT. It encodes CAISETTEIQTGELFF.

The gene calls are TRBV11-1 and TRBJ2-1; D not certain. The V gene's germline CDR1 is SGHAT and CDR2 FQDESV (reference sequence). Trimming took off 1 base at V and 7 bases at J, with 2 bases between the two ends. The CDR3 totals 11 residues. For the CDR3, the DNA is TGTGCCAGCAGCTTAGGGAATGAGCAGTTCTTC. As protein: CASSLGNEQFF.

This clone was observed once. This sequence joins TRBV10-3 and TRBJ2-5; D assignment may be TRBD1 or TRBD2 (5 bases each). The CDR3 consists of 14 residues. The germline V gene encodes CDR1 ENHRY and CDR2 SYGVKD. Trimming cost V 0 bases and J 5 bases, with 10 bases left between them. The CDR3 DNA sequence: TGTGCCATCAGTGAGTCACGGGACGGTGAGACCCAGTACTTC. Translating it yields CAISESRDGETQYF.

The chain has TRBV4-2 and TRBJ2-3; no clear D. The length of the CDR3 is 12 residues. The germline V and J ends were trimmed by 6 bases and 2 bases, with 6 bases remaining between them. Germline V gene lookup returns CDR1 LGHNA and CDR2 YNFKEQ. CDR3 in DNA: TGTGCCAGCAGAGGTAACACAGATACGCAGTATTTT. This gives the protein CASRGNTDTQYF.

The chain carries TRBV9 and TRBJ2-7; D is possibly TRBD1 (5 bases). This CDR3 is 14 amino acids long. V was clipped by 2 bases and J by 5 bases, with 14 bases between them. CDR1 is SGDLS and CDR2 is YYNGEE in the germline V gene. CDR3 coding DNA: TGTGCCAGCAGCGTTGAAGGGGCAGCAGACGAGCAGTACTTC. Residues: CASSVEGAADEQYF. The full variable domain, in which reference TRBV9 and TRBJ2-7 provide the parts outside the CDR3, is DSGVTQTPKHLITATGQRVTLRCSPRSGDLSVYWYQQSLDQGLQFLIQYYNGEERAKGNILERFSAQQFPDLHSELNLSSLELGDSALYFCASSVEGAADEQYFGPGTRLTVT.

V and J are TRBV18 and TRBJ2-3, with TRBD1 matching over 8 bases. Germline CDR1 and CDR2: KGHSH and LQKENI. This CDR3 comprises 17 residues. V lost 3 bases and J lost 2; bases outside the gene matches: 10. The CDR3 is CASSPTDRASLTDTQYF. Here the CDR3 DNA reads TGTGCCAGCTCACCTACGGACAGGGCAAGTCTCACAGATACGCAGTATTTT.